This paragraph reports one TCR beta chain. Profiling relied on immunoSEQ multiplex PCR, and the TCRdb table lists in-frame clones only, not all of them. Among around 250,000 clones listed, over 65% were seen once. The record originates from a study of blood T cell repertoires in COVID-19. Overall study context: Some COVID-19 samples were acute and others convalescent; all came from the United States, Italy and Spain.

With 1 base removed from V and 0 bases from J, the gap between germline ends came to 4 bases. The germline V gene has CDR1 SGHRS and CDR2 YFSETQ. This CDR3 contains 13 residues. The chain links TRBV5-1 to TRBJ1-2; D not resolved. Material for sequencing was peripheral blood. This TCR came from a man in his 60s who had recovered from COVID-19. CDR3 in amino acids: CASSLTANYGYTF. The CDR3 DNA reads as TGCGCCAGCAGCTTGACGGCTAACTATGGCTACACCTTC.